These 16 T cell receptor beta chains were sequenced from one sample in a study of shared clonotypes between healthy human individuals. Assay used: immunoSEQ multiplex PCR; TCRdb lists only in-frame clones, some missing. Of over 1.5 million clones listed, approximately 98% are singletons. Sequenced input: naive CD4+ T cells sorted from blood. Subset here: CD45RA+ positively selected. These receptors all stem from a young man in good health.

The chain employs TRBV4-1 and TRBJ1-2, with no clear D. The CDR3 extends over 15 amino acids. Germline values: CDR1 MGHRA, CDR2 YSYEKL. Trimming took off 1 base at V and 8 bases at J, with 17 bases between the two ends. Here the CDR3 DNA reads TGCGCCAGCAGCCAAGGGTCAGGTTGGAGAATAGGCTACACCTTC. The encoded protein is CASSQGSGWRIGYTF.

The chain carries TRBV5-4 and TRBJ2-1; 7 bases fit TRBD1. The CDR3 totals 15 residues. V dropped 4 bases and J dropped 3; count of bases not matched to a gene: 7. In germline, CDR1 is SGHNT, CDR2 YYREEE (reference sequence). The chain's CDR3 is CASSHRGNFYNEQFF. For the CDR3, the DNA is TGTGCCAGCAGCCACAGGGGTAACTTCTACAATGAGCAGTTCTTC. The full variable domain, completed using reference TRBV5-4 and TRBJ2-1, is ETGVTQSPTHLIKTRGQQVTLRCSSQSGHNTVSWYQQALGQGPQFIFQYYREEENGRGNFPPRFSGLQFPNYSSELNVNALELDDSALYLCASSHRGNFYNEQFFGPGTRLTVL.

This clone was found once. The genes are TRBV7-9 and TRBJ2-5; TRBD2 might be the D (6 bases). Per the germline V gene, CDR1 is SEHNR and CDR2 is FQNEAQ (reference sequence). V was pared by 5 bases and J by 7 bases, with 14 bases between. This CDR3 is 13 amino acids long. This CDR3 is CASSPTSMATQYF. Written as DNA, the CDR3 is TGTGCCAGCAGCCCAACTAGCATGGCGACCCAGTACTTC.

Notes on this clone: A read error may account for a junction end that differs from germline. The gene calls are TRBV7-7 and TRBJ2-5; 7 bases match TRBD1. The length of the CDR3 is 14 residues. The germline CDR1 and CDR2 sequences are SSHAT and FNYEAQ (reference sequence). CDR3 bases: TGTGCTAGCAGCTTAAGAGACAGGGACGAGACCCAGTACTTC. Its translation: CASSLRDRDETQYF.

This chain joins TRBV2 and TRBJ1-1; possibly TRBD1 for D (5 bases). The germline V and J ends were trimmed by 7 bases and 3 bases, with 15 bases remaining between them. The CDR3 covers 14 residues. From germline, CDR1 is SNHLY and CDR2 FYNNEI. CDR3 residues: CASTRRAGDTEAFF. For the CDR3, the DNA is TGTGCCAGCACCAGAAGGGCGGGGGACACTGAAGCTTTCTTT.

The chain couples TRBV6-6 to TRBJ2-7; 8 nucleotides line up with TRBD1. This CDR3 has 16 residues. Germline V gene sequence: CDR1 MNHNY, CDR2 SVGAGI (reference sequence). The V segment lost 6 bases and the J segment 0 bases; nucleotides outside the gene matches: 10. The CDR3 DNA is TGTGCCAGCAGACTCCGGGACAGGATTAGCTCCTACGAGCAGTACTTC. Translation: CASRLRDRISSYEQYF.

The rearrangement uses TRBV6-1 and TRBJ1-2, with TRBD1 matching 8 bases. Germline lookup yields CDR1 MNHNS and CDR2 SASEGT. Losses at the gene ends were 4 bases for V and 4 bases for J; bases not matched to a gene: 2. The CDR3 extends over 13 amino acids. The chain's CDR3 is CASSVQGGYGYTF. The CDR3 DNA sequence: TGTGCCAGCAGTGTACAGGGGGGCTATGGCTACACCTTC.

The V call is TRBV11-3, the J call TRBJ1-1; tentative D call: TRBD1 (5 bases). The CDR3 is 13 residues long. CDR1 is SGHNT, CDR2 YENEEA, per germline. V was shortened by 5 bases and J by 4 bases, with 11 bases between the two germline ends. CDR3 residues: CASSPAGRTEAFF. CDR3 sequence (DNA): TGTGCCAGCAGCCCGGCAGGGCGCACTGAAGCTTTCTTT.

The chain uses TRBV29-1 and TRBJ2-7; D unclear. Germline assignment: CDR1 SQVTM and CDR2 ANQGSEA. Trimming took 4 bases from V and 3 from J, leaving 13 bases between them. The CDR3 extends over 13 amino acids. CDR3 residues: CSVAPRLGYEQYF. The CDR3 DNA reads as TGCAGCGTTGCTCCTCGACTGGGCTACGAGCAGTACTTC.

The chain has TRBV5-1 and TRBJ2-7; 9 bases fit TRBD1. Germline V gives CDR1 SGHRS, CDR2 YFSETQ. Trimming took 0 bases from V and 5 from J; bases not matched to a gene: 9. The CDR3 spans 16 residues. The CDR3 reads CASSLGARDRANEQYF. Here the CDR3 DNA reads TGCGCCAGCAGCTTGGGAGCCCGGGACAGGGCAAACGAGCAGTACTTC.

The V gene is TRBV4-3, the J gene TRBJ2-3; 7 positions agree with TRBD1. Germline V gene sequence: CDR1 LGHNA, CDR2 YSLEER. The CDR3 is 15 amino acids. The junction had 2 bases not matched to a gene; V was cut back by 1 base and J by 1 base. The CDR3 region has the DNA TGCGCCAGCAGCCAAGGAACAGGGGGCACAGATACGCAGTATTTT. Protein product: CASSQGTGGTDTQYF.

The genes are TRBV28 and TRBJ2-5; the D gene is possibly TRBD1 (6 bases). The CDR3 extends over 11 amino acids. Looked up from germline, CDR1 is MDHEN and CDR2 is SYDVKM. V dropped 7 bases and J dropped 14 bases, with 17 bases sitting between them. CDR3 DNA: TGTGCCAGCAAGACGGGACAAGGGTTTTACTTC. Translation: CASKTGQGFYF. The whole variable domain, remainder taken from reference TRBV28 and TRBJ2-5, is DVKVTQSSRYLVKRTGEKVFLECVQDMDHENMFWYRQDPGLGLRLIYFSYDVKMKEKGDIPEGYSVSREKKERFSLILESASTNQTSMYLCASKTGQGFYFGPGTRLLVL.

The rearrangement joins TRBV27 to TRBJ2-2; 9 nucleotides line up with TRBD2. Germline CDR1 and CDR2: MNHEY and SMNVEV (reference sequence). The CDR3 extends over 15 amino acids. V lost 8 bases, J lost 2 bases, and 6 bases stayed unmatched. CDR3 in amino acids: CASGRGRGNTGELFF. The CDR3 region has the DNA TGTGCCAGCGGCCGCGGGAGGGGTAACACCGGGGAGCTGTTTTTT.

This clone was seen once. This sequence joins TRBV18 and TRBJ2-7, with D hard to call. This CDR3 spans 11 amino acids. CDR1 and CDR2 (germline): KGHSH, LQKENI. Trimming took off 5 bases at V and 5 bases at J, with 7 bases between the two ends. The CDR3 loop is CASSGLHEQYF. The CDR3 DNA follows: TGTGCCAGCTCAGGGCTCCACGAGCAGTACTTC. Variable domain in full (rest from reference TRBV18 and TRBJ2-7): NAGVMQNPRHLVRRRGQEARLRCSPMKGHSHVYWYRQLPEEGLKFMVYLQKENIIDESGMPKERFSAEFPKEGPSILRIQQVVRGDSAAYFCASSGLHEQYFGPGTRLTVT.

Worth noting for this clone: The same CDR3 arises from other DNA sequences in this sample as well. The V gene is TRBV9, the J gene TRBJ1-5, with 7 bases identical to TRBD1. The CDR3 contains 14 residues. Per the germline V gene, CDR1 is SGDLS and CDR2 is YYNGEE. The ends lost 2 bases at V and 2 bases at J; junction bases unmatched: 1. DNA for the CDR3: TGTGCCAGCAGCGTCGGACAGGGCAATCAGCCCCAGCATTTT. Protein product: CASSVGQGNQPQHF.

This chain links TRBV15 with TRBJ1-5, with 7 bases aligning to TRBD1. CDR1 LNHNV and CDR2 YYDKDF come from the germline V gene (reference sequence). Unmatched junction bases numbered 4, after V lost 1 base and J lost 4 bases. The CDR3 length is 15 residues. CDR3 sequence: CATSRAQGLNQPQHF. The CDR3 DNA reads TGTGCCACCAGCAGAGCACAGGGGCTGAATCAGCCCCAGCATTTT.